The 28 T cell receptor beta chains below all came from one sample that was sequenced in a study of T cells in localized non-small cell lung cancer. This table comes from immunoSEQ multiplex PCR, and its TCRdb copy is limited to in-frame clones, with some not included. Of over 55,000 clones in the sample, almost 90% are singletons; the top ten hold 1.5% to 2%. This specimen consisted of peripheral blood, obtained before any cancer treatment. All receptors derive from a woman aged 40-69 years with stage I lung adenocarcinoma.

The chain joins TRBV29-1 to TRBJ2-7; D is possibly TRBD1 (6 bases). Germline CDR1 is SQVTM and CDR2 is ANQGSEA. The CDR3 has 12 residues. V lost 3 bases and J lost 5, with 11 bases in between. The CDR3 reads CSVDRGNDEQYF. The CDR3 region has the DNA TGCAGCGTTGACAGGGGTAACGACGAGCAGTACTTC.

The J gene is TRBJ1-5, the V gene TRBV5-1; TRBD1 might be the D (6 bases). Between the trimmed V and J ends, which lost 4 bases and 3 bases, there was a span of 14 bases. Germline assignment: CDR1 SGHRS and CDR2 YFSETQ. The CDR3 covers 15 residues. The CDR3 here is CASSLRTDLNQPQHF. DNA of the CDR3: TGCGCCAGCAGCCTCCGGACAGACCTCAATCAGCCCCAGCATTTT.

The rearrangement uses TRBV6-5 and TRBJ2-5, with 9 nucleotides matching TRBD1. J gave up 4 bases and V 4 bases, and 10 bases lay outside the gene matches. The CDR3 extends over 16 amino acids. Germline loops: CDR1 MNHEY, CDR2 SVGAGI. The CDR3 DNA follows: TGTGCCAGCAGTTTCGCGGACAGGGGCGGTCGAGAGACCCAGTACTTC. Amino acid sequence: CASSFADRGGRETQYF.

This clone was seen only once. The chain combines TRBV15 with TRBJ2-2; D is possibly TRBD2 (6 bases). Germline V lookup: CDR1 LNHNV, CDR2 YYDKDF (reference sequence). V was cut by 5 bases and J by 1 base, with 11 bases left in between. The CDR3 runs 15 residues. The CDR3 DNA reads TGTGCCACCAGCTTGTCGGGGGAGAACACCGGGGAGCTGTTTTTT. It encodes CATSLSGENTGELFF.

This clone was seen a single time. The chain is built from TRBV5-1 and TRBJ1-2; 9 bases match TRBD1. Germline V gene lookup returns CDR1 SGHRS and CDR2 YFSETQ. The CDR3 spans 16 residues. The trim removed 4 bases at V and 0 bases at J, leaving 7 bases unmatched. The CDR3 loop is CASSEGQGTANYGYTF. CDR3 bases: TGCGCCAGCAGCGAGGGACAGGGCACGGCTAACTATGGCTACACCTTC.

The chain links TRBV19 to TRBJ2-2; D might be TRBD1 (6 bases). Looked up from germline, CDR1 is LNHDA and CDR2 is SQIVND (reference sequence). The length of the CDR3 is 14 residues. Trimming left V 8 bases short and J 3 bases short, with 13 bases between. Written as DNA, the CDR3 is TGTGCCAGTGGACCGGGACACTACACCGGGGAGCTGTTTTTT. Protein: CASGPGHYTGELFF.

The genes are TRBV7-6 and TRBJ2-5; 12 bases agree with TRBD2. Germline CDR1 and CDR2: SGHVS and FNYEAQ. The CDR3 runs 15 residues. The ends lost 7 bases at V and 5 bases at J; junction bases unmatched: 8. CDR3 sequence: CASKTSGGYLETQYF. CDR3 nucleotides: TGTGCCAGCAAAACTAGCGGGGGGTATCTGGAGACCCAGTACTTC.

The CDR3 region has the DNA TGTGCCAGCAGCTCCGGGCAGGGGGCGCCTGGGGCCAACGTCCTGACTTTC. Translated: CASSSGQGAPGANVLTF. The chain recombines TRBV5-4 with TRBJ2-6, with 8 positions matching TRBD1. The CDR3 extends over 17 amino acids. With 3 bases clipped from V and 2 bases from J, the junction kept 7 bases outside the gene matches. Germline CDR1 reads SGHNT; CDR2 reads YYREEE (reference sequence).

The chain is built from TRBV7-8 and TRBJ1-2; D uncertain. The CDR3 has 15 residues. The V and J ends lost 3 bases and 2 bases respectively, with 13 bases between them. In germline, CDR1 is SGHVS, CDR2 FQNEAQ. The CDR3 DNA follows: TGTGCCAGCAGCTTTTTACATCATCTGAACTATGGCTACACCTTC. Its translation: CASSFLHHLNYGYTF. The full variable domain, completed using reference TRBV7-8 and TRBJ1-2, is GAGVSQSPRYKVAKRGQDVALRCDPISGHVSLFWYQQALGQGPEFLTYFQNEAQLDKSGLPSDRFFAERPEGSVSTLKIQRTQQEDSAVYLCASSFLHHLNYGYTFGSGTRLTVV.

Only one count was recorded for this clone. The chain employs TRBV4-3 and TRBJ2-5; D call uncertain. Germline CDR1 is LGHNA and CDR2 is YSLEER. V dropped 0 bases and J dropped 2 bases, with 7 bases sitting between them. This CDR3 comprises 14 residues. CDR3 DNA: TGCGCCAGCAGCCAAGATAGACCTCAAGAGACCCAGTACTTC. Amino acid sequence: CASSQDRPQETQYF.

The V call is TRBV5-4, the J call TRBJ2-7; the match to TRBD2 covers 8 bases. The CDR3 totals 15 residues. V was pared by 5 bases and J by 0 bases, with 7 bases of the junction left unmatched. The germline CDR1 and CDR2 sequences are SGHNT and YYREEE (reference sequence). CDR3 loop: CASSRGGVSSYEQYF. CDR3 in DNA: TGTGCCAGCAGTCGGGGGGGGGTTAGCTCCTACGAGCAGTACTTC.

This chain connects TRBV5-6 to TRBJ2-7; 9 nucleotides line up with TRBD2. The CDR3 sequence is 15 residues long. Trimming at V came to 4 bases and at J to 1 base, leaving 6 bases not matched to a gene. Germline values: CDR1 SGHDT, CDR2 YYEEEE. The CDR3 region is CASSGGLAGSYEQYF. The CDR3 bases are TGTGCCAGCAGCGGAGGGCTAGCGGGATCCTACGAGCAGTACTTC. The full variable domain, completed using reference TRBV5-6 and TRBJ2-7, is DAGVTQSPTHLIKTRGQQVTLRCSPKSGHDTVSWYQQALGQGPQFIFQYYEEEERQRGNFPDRFSGHQFPNYSSELNVNALLLGDSALYLCASSGGLAGSYEQYFGPGTRLTVT.

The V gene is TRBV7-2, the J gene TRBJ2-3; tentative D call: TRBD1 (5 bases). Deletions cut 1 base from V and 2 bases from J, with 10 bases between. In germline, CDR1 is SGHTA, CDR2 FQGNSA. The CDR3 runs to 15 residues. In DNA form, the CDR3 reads TGTGCCAGCAGCTTAGGGGGCCCCCCCACAGATACGCAGTATTTT. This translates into CASSLGGPPTDTQYF.

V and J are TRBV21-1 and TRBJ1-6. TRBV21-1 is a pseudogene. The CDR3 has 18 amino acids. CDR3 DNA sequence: TGTGCCAGCAGCCCCCGCGGGGGGGGGTCACCCAGGGTCCCTCCTCTCCACTTT. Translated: CASSPRGGGSPRVPPLHF.

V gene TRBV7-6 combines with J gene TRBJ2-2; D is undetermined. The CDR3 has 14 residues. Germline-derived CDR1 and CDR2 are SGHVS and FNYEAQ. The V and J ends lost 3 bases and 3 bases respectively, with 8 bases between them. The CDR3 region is CASSFAEYTGELFF. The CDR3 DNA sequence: TGTGCCAGCAGCTTCGCCGAGTACACCGGGGAGCTGTTTTTT.

The CDR3 region is CASSLGFANEQFF. CDR3 coding DNA: TGTGCCAGCAGCCTAGGTTTTGCCAATGAGCAGTTCTTC. The chain employs TRBV11-3 and TRBJ2-1; D gene uncertain. This CDR3 region has 13 residues. V gave up 5 bases and J gave up 6 bases, with 11 bases separating them. The germline V gene has CDR1 SGHNT and CDR2 YENEEA. Complete variable domain (other parts from reference TRBV11-3 and TRBJ2-1): EAGVVQSPRYKIIEKKQPVAFWCNPISGHNTLYWYLQNLGQGPELLIRYENEEAVDDSQLPKDRFSAERLKGVDSTLKIQPAELGDSAVYLCASSLGFANEQFFGPGTRLTVL.

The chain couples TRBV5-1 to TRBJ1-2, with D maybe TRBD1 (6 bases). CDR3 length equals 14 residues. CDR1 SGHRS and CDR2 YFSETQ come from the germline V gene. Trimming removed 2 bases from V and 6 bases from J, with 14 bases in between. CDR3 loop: CASSFRQAQDGYTF. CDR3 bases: TGCGCCAGCAGCTTTCGACAGGCTCAGGATGGCTACACCTTC.

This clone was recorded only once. DNA of the CDR3: TGTGCCAGCAGTCAACGACAGGCTTCGAAAGCTTTCTTT. This encodes CASSQRQASKAFF. The chain recombines TRBV6-5 with TRBJ1-1; D might be TRBD1 (6 bases). The germline V gene has CDR1 MNHEY and CDR2 SVGAGI. The length of the CDR3 is 13 residues. The V end lost 5 bases, the J end lost 9 bases, and 16 bases lay between the germline ends.

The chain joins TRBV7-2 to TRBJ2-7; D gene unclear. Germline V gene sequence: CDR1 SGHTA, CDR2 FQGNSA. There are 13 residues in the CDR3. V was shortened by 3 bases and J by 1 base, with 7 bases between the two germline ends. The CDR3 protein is CASSFAASYEQYF. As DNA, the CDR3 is TGTGCCAGCAGCTTCGCAGCGTCCTACGAGCAGTACTTC.

CDR3 amino acids: CASSSSGTGVTGNTIYF. In DNA form, the CDR3 reads TGTGCCAGCAGCTCCTCCGGGACAGGGGTAACTGGAAACACCATATATTTT. The rearrangement joins TRBV5-5 to TRBJ1-3, with 10 positions matching TRBD1. CDR3 length: 17 amino acids. The V gene's germline CDR1 is SGHKS and CDR2 YYEKEE (reference sequence). J lost 2 bases, V lost 3 bases, and 8 bases had no gene match.

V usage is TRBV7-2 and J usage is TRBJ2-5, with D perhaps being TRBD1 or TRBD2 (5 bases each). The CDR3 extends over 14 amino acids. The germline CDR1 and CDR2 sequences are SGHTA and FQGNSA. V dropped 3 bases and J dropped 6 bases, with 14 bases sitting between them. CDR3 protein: CASSFGGFGKTQYF. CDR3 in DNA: TGTGCCAGCAGCTTTGGGGGATTCGGGAAGACCCAGTACTTC.

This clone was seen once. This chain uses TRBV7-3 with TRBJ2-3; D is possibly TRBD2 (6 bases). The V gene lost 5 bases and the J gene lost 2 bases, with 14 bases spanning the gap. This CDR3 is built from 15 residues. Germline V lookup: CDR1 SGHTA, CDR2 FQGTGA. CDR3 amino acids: CASSLSGDPTDTQYF. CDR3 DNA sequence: TGTGCCAGCAGCCTATCGGGGGACCCCACAGATACGCAGTATTTT. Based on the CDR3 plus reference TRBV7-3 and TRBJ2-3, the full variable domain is GAGVSQTPSNKVTEKGKYVELRCDPISGHTALYWYRQSLGQGPEFLIYFQGTGAADDSGLPNDRFFAVRPEGSVSTLKIQRTERGDSAVYLCASSLSGDPTDTQYFGPGTRLTVL.

Here the CDR3 reads CAWSEGRDYGYTF. The CDR3 bases are TGTGCCTGGAGTGAAGGGAGGGACTATGGCTACACCTTC. The V call is TRBV30, the J call TRBJ1-2; D remains ambiguous. The CDR3 covers 13 residues. V was clipped by 1 base and J by 3 bases, with 9 bases between them. Germline-derived CDR1 and CDR2 are GTSNPN and SVGIG (reference sequence).

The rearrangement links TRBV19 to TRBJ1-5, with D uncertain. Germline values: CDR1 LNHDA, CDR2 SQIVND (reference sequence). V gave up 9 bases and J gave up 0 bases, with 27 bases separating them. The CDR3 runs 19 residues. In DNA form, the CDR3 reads TGTGCCAGCACGCGAACGACCTCATCAGACCGCTATAGCAATCAGCCCCAGCATTTT. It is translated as CASTRTTSSDRYSNQPQHF.

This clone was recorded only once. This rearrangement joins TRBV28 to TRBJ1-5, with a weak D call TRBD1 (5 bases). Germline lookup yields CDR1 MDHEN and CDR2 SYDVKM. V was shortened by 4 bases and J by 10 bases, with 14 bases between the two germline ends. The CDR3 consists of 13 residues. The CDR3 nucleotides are TGTGCCAGCAGTTGGACACAGCAGAAACCCCAGCATTTT. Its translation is CASSWTQQKPQHF.

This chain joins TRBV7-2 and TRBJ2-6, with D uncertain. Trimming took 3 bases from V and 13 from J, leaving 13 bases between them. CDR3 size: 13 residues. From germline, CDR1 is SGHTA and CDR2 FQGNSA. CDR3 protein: CASSFGSPRVLTF. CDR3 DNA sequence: TGTGCCAGCAGCTTCGGCAGTCCCAGGGTCCTGACTTTC.

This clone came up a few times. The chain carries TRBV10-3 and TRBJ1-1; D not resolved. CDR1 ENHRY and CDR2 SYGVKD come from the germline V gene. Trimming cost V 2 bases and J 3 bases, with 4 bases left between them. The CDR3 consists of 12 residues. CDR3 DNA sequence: TGTGCCATCAGTGAGGCAGACACTGAAGCTTTCTTT. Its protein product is CAISEADTEAFF.

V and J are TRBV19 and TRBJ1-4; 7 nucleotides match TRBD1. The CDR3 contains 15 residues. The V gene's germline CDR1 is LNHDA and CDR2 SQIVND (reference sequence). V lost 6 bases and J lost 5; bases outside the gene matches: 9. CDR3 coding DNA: TGTGCCAGTAGCAAGGGGGGGACAGTCAATGAAAAACTGTTTTTT. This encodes CASSKGGTVNEKLFF.